This T cell receptor beta chain comes out of a study of metastatic and nonmetastatic thyroid tumors (TCRdb year 2020). In the study overall: For patients with malignant and with benign thyroid disease, the researchers compared repertoires between peripheral blood samples and tumor or nodule tissue samples.

The library was made by PCR. Data came from an Illumina HiSeq 4000. The TCR beta-chain CDR3 region of each patient was profiled by high-throughput sequencing. In the authors' own workflow: CDR3 differences across clinicopathological groups were used to build a classifier for discriminating distant-metastatic papillary thyroid cancer patients. To measure repertoire diversity the researchers used the Shannon index, while the Morisita-Horn index served to gauge how similar the tumor and blood repertoires were. Through fastp at Q25 and MiXCR, TCRdb rebuilt clones from the public reads, retaining in-frame beta chains. The V and J calls were determined by TCRdb, not by the authors. The sample table records 20,000 or so clones; over 20% of these occur just once. The ten most abundant clones make up 8.5% to 12% of the sample. Study-wide findings and limitations: In both blood and tumor samples, malignant tumors were reported to have significantly higher TCR beta diversity than benign nodules.

This clone was observed many times. The target of this receptor is not known. Base-call qualities are not available, and no considerably larger clone is one nucleotide away. No treatment had been received by any patient before thyroid surgery. Patient clinical samples collected from about 2012 to 2018 were retrospectively analysed using T-cell receptor beta sequencing. Source material: tumor tissue. The source is a male donor with papillary thyroid cancer or a benign thyroid nodule (not recorded which). Some clones in this sample may be carry-over from other donors' samples.

CDR3 reads: CAISESGRTASNEQFF. The DNA sequence reads TGTGCCATCAGTGAGTCGGGGAGGACAGCTTCCAATGAGCAGTTCTTC. The chain was built from TRBV10-3 and TRBJ2-1, with the D call tentatively TRBD1 or TRBD2, each fitting 6 bases. There are 16 amino acids in the CDR3, from cysteine to phenylalanine inclusive. CDR3 DNA is the only sequence kept; it has 48 bases, read in frame from the first base. Sequences ENHRY (CDR1) and SYGVKD (CDR2) are obtained from the germline V gene. V is reduced by 0 bases and J by 6 bases, leaving a spacing of 15 bases between them.